The 32 T cell receptor beta chains listed next were all sequenced from one sample in a study of healthy donors' naive CD4 and CD8 T cells. TCR libraries were built from approximately 520 ng of total RNA by linear amplification. TCRdb used MiXCR to reprocess the reads, holding one entry per CDR3 protein. The repertoire holds approximately 180,000 distinct CDR3 sequences, with about four fifths as singletons. The source material was naive CD4+ and CD8+ T cells sorted from blood, pooled from several donors. The receptors were gathered from a pool of human donors in good health; the sample pools cells from several healthy donors.

The gene calls are TRBV12-3 or TRBV12-4 and TRBJ2-1; D may be TRBD1 or TRBD2 (5 bases each). This CDR3 region has 14 residues. V was cut by 8 bases and J by 8 bases, with 19 bases left in between. CDR3: CASGPAHGAHEQFF. The CDR3 DNA sequence: TGTGCCAGCGGTCCCGCCCACGGGGCCCATGAGCAGTTCTTC.

CDR3 loop: CSVEEGPAVRWQFF. DNA for the CDR3: TGCAGCGTTGAAGAGGGACCAGCGGTTAGATGGCAGTTCTTC. The V call is TRBV29-1, the J call TRBJ2-1; tentatively, D is TRBD1 or TRBD2 (5 bases each). The CDR3 is made up of 14 amino acids. V was shortened by 0 bases and J by 12 bases, with 18 bases between the two germline ends. Germline assignment: CDR1 SQVTM and CDR2 ANQGSEA.

The chain employs TRBV29-1 and TRBJ1-1; D may be TRBD1 (5 bases). V gave up 6 bases and J gave up 4 bases, with 15 bases separating them. CDR3 length: 13 residues. In germline, CDR1 is SQVTM, CDR2 ANQGSEA. The CDR3 nucleotides are TGCAGCGTGCGCACGGCCGGGGGCACTGAAGCTTTCTTT. This translates into CSVRTAGGTEAFF.

The rearrangement uses TRBV19 and TRBJ2-1; weak D call: TRBD2 (5 bases). Germline V gene lookup returns CDR1 LNHDA and CDR2 SQIVND (reference sequence). The CDR3 consists of 15 residues. Between the trimmed V and J ends, which lost 3 bases and 3 bases, there was a span of 12 bases. This CDR3 reads CASSMSGRIYNEQFF. The CDR3 DNA sequence: TGTGCCAGTAGTATGTCGGGAAGGATCTACAATGAGCAGTTCTTC.

V is TRBV6-2 or TRBV6-3 and J is TRBJ2-3, with a possible D match to TRBD2 (6 bases). Germline-derived CDR1 and CDR2 are MNHEY and SVGEGT. Trimming pared 0 bases from V and 0 bases from J, leaving 10 bases between. This CDR3 is built from 16 residues. The CDR3 DNA reads TGTGCCAGCAGTTACTCAGGCGGGGCCAGCACAGATACGCAGTATTTT. Its protein is CASSYSGGASTDTQYF.

This sequence joins TRBV15 and TRBJ1-5; TRBD1 matches 8 bases. This CDR3 has 13 residues. V lost 8 bases and J lost 2; bases outside the gene matches: 2. CDR1 and CDR2 (germline): LNHNV, YYDKDF (reference sequence). This CDR3 is CATRGQGNQPQHF. The DNA of the CDR3 is TGTGCCACCCGGGGACAGGGCAATCAGCCCCAGCATTTT.

This clonotype was observed a few times. The rearrangement links TRBV15 to TRBJ2-5, with 10 bases aligning to TRBD1. Germline V CDR1 and CDR2: LNHNV, YYDKDF (reference sequence). Unmatched junction bases numbered 0, after V lost 1 base and J lost 4 bases. The CDR3 length is 14 residues. CDR3: CATSRGDRGETQYF. As DNA, the CDR3 is TGTGCCACCAGCAGAGGGGACAGGGGAGAGACCCAGTACTTC.

The rearrangement uses TRBV7-2 and TRBJ2-7; D gene uncertain. This CDR3 is built from 11 residues. V was clipped by 5 bases and J by 7 bases, with 9 bases between them. Per the germline V gene, CDR1 is SGHTA and CDR2 is FQGNSA. DNA for the CDR3: TGTGCCAGCAGCGGAGTAGGGGAGCAGTACTTC. This gives the protein CASSGVGEQYF. The full variable domain, in which reference TRBV7-2 and TRBJ2-7 provide the parts outside the CDR3, is GAGVSQSPSNKVTEKGKDVELRCDPISGHTALYWYRQSLGQGLEFLIYFQGNSAPDKSGLPSDRFSAERTGGSVSTLTIQRTQQEDSAVYLCASSGVGEQYFGPGTRLTVT.

This clonotype was recorded once. The genes are TRBV6-6 and TRBJ2-7; no clear D. Trimming removed 1 base from V and 0 bases from J, with 10 bases in between. CDR3 length: 15 residues. Germline V lookup: CDR1 MNHNY, CDR2 SVGAGI (reference sequence). For the CDR3, the DNA is TGTGCCAGCAGTTACTACCCCGCAGGCTCCTACGAGCAGTACTTC. Translation gives CASSYYPAGSYEQYF.

J is TRBJ2-5 and V is TRBV12-3 or TRBV12-4; 8 nucleotides agree with TRBD2. With V trimmed by 4 bases and J by 3 bases, 7 bases remained unmatched. The CDR3 consists of 15 residues. CDR3 amino acids: CASSSTGLAKETQYF. DNA of the CDR3: TGTGCCAGCAGTTCGACCGGACTAGCCAAAGAGACCCAGTACTTC.

This chain joins TRBV18 and TRBJ1-5; 10 positions match TRBD1. Looked up from germline, CDR1 is KGHSH and CDR2 is LQKENI. V dropped 3 bases and J dropped 5; count of bases not matched to a gene: 1. The CDR3 runs 14 residues. This CDR3 is CASSPGTGDQPQHF. The DNA of the CDR3 is TGTGCCAGCTCACCCGGGACAGGGGATCAGCCCCAGCATTTT.

This clonotype was counted between two and nine times. The gene calls are TRBV19 and TRBJ2-7, with D maybe TRBD1 (6 bases). Looked up from germline, CDR1 is LNHDA and CDR2 is SQIVND (reference sequence). This CDR3 is 13 amino acids long. Trimming cost V 5 bases and J 1 base, with 9 bases left between them. The CDR3 DNA reads as TGTGCCAGTAGTCTACAGGGTTCCTACGAGCAGTACTTC. This translates into CASSLQGSYEQYF.

The chain carries TRBV6-5 and TRBJ2-2; 9 nucleotides agree with TRBD2. V lost 2 bases and J lost 4; bases outside the gene matches: 5. The CDR3 covers 16 residues. Germline lookup yields CDR1 MNHEY and CDR2 SVGAGI. The chain's CDR3 is CASSYAGGPGTGELFF. CDR3 bases: TGTGCCAGCAGTTACGCGGGAGGGCCGGGCACCGGGGAGCTGTTTTTT.

The V call is TRBV19, the J call TRBJ2-1, with 8 bases fitting TRBD2. The V and J ends lost 1 base and 2 bases, in that order; junction bases with no gene match: 4. The CDR3 consists of 16 residues. Looked up from germline, CDR1 is LNHDA and CDR2 is SQIVND (reference sequence). CDR3 in DNA: TGTGCCAGTAGTATAGTCCCGGGACTAGCCTACAATGAGCAGTTCTTC. Encoded protein: CASSIVPGLAYNEQFF.

This sequence joins TRBV19 and TRBJ2-1; D is perhaps TRBD1 or TRBD2 (6 bases each). Germline CDR1 LNHDA, CDR2 SQIVND (reference sequence). This CDR3 has 14 residues. Trimming pared 5 bases from V and 7 bases from J, leaving 15 bases between. CDR3 DNA: TGTGCCAGTAGTTGGGGGGCGGGTACGAATGAGCAGTTCTTC. Translating it yields CASSWGAGTNEQFF.

This chain connects TRBV5-4 to TRBJ1-1, with no clear D. CDR1 and CDR2 (germline): SGHNT, YYREEE (reference sequence). V gave up 0 bases and J gave up 1 base, with 7 bases separating them. The CDR3 is made up of 14 amino acids. The CDR3 spells CASSLVQENTEAFF. Here the CDR3 DNA reads TGTGCCAGCAGCTTGGTGCAGGAGAACACTGAAGCTTTCTTT.

In its sample, this clonotype was seen a few times. The rearrangement uses TRBV29-1 and TRBJ1-2; possible D gene TRBD1, 6 bases. Deletions cut 3 bases from V and 6 bases from J, with 17 bases between. The germline V gene encodes CDR1 SQVTM and CDR2 ANQGSEA. The CDR3 has 14 amino acids. The CDR3 reads CSVEVGWTVDGYTF. The CDR3 DNA reads TGCAGCGTTGAGGTGGGATGGACAGTGGATGGCTACACCTTC.

CDR3 nucleotide sequence: TGTGCCGCATCCGGGACTAGCGGTAATGAGCAGTTCTTC. Its protein product is CAASGTSGNEQFF. This sequence joins TRBV27 and TRBJ2-1; 11 positions agree with TRBD2. This CDR3 contains 13 residues. Germline trimming cut 11 bases from V and 7 bases from J; bases unmatched to any gene: 7. From germline, CDR1 is MNHEY and CDR2 SMNVEV (reference sequence).

This rearrangement joins TRBV12-3 or TRBV12-4 to TRBJ1-1, with D hard to call. V dropped 8 bases and J dropped 6 bases, with 19 bases sitting between them. This CDR3 is built from 14 residues. CDR3 loop: CASVQVGGSSEAFF. In nucleotides, the CDR3 is TGTGCCAGCGTCCAAGTTGGAGGATCGTCTGAAGCTTTCTTT.

This clonotype was seen a handful of times. CDR3 amino acids: CASRPLGRRADTQYF. DNA for the CDR3: TGCGCCAGCAGACCGCTCGGGAGGCGAGCAGATACGCAGTATTTT. The chain recombines TRBV5-1 with TRBJ2-3, with 7 nucleotides matching TRBD2. The CDR3 has 15 amino acids. Germline V CDR1 and CDR2: SGHRS, YFSETQ. V was clipped by 5 bases and J by 4 bases; unmatched bases: 10.

This clonotype has just a few counts. The rearrangement links TRBV29-1 to TRBJ2-3; TRBD1 matches at 10 bases. The CDR3 is made up of 14 amino acids. Germline V gene lookup returns CDR1 SQVTM and CDR2 ANQGSEA. V shed 4 bases and J 3 bases; nucleotides not matched to a gene: 4. For the CDR3, the DNA is TGCAGCGTTGTTCTGGGACAGGGGACAGATACGCAGTATTTT. Residues: CSVVLGQGTDTQYF.

CDR3 in amino acids: CASSSESYEQYF. For the CDR3, the DNA is TGTGCCAGCAGCAGTGAATCCTACGAGCAGTACTTC. The V call is TRBV12-3 or TRBV12-4, the J call TRBJ2-7; D ambiguous. Deletions cut 6 bases from V and 1 base from J, with 7 bases between. The CDR3 is 12 residues long.

The gene calls are TRBV6-6 and TRBJ2-5; D perhaps matches TRBD2 (6 bases). The CDR3 runs to 12 residues. The V end lost 6 bases, the J end lost 7 bases, and 12 bases lay between the germline ends. Germline CDR1 and CDR2: MNHNY and SVGAGI (reference sequence). DNA for the CDR3: TGTGCCAGCAGGGGCGGGGACGGGACCCAGTACTTC. It encodes CASRGGDGTQYF.

This chain's CDR3 is CASSFSREGREQFF. In DNA, the CDR3 is TGTGCCAGCAGTTTCTCGCGGGAGGGCCGTGAGCAGTTCTTC. This chain links TRBV27 with TRBJ2-1; TRBD2 matches at 9 bases. Trimming cost V 3 bases and J 9 bases; bases outside gene matches: 6. Germline CDR1 MNHEY, CDR2 SMNVEV (reference sequence). The CDR3 contains 14 residues.

CDR3 sequence (DNA): TGTGCCAGCTCACGAGAGGGAGAGACCCAGTACTTC. Residues: CASSREGETQYF. This chain joins TRBV18 and TRBJ2-5; D is possibly TRBD2 (5 bases). V lost 4 bases to trimming and J lost 4 bases, with 7 bases between them. CDR3 size: 12 residues. The germline V gene has CDR1 KGHSH and CDR2 LQKENI.

J is TRBJ1-2 and V is TRBV6-5, with 8 bases lining up with TRBD1. The length of the CDR3 is 15 residues. V shed 3 bases and J 4 bases; nucleotides not matched to a gene: 7. Germline loops: CDR1 MNHEY, CDR2 SVGAGI. The CDR3 loop is CASSYRGQAVYGYTF. The CDR3 bases are TGTGCCAGCAGTTATAGGGGACAGGCGGTCTATGGCTACACCTTC.

This clonotype was counted once. The V gene is TRBV29-1, the J gene TRBJ2-2; 7 bases agree with TRBD1. Per the germline V gene, CDR1 is SQVTM and CDR2 is ANQGSEA. The CDR3 has 13 residues. The V gene end was trimmed by 4 bases and the J gene end by 3 bases; junction bases not matched to a gene: 2. The chain's CDR3 is CSVGQGDTGELFF. CDR3 nucleotides: TGCAGCGTTGGGCAGGGGGACACCGGGGAGCTGTTTTTT.

V is TRBV29-1 and J is TRBJ2-5; D may match TRBD1 or TRBD2 (5 bases each). The CDR3 totals 15 residues. In germline, CDR1 is SQVTM, CDR2 ANQGSEA. Trimming removed 7 bases at V and 0 bases at J, with 18 bases between. The DNA for the CDR3 is TGCAGCGCCGCCGGCCAGAGGGGCGACCAAGAGACCCAGTACTTC. This sequence encodes CSAAGQRGDQETQYF.

This chain joins TRBV6-4 and TRBJ1-1, with 7 nucleotides matching TRBD1. Germline CDR1 is MRHNA and CDR2 is SNTAGT. V was pared by 6 bases and J by 3 bases, with 4 bases of the junction left unmatched. The CDR3 extends over 13 amino acids. CDR3 DNA: TGTGCCAGCAGGCGACAGGGAGACACTGAAGCTTTCTTT. Its protein is CASRRQGDTEAFF.

This clonotype was found a few times. The V and J genes are TRBV12-3 or TRBV12-4 and TRBJ1-2; D is unclear. V shed 7 bases and J shed 7 bases, with 19 bases lying between them. This CDR3 has 14 amino acids. CDR3 residues: CASNNGLRSRGYTF. In DNA, the CDR3 is TGTGCCAGCAACAACGGATTACGCTCACGTGGCTACACCTTC.

The chain combines TRBV5-5 with TRBJ2-3; D gene uncertain. The CDR3 spans 14 residues. The germline V gene has CDR1 SGHKS and CDR2 YYEKEE (reference sequence). Trimming removed 4 bases at V and 2 bases at J, with 11 bases between. CDR3 protein: CASSAWSTTDTQYF. CDR3 coding DNA: TGTGCCAGCAGCGCTTGGTCTACCACAGATACGCAGTATTTT.

The J gene is TRBJ1-1, the V gene TRBV6-6; D is ambiguous. The CDR3 length is 11 residues. Germline V gene data show CDR1 as MNHNY and CDR2 as SVGAGI (reference sequence). V lost 4 bases to trimming and J lost 7 bases, with 7 bases between them. The CDR3 is CASSFLGEAFF. For the CDR3, the DNA is TGTGCCAGCAGTTTTCTTGGTGAAGCTTTCTTT.